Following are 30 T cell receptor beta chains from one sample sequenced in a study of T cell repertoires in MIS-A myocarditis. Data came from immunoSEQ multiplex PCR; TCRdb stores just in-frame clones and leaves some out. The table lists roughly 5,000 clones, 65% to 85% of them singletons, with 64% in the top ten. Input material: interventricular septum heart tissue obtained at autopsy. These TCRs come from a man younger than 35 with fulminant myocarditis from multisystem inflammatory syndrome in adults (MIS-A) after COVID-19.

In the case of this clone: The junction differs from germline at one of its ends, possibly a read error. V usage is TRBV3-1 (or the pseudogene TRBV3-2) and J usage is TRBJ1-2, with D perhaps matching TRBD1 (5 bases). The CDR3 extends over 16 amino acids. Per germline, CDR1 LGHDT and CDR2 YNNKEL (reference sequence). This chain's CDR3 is CVSSQNSIQGNYGYTF. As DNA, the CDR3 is TGTGTCAGCAGCCAGAATAGTATCCAGGGTAACTATGGCTACACCTTC.

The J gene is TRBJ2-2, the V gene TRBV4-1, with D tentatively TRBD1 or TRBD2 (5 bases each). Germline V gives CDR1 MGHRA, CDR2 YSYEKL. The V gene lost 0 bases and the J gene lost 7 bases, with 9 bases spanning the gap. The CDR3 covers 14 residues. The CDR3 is CASSQDEGIGELFF. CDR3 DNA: TGCGCCAGCAGCCAAGATGAGGGGATCGGGGAGCTGTTTTTT.

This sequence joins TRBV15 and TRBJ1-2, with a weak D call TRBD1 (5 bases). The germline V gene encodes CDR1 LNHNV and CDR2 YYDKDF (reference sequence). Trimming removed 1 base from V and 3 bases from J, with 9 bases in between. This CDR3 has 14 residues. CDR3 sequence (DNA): TGTGCCACCAGCAGAGCGGGGGGGGACTATGGCTACACCTTC. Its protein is CATSRAGGDYGYTF.

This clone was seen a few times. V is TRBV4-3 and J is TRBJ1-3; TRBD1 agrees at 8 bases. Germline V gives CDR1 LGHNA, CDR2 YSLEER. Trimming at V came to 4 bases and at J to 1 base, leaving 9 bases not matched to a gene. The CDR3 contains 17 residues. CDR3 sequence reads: CASSPGTGALSGNTIYF. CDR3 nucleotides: TGCGCCAGCAGCCCAGGGACAGGCGCCTTGTCTGGAAACACCATATATTTT.

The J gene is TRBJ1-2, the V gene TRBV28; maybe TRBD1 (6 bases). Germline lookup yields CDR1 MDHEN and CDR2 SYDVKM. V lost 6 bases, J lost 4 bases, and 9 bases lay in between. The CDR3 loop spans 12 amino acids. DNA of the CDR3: TGTGCCAGCAGCCCACAGGGCTATGGCTACACCTTC. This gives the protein CASSPQGYGYTF.

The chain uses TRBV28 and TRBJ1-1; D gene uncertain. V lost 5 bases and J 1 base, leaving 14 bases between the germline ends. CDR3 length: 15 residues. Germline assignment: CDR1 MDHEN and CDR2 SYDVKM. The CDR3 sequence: CASSPMGTRNTEAFF. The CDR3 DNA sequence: TGTGCCAGCAGTCCCATGGGTACTAGGAACACTGAAGCTTTCTTT.

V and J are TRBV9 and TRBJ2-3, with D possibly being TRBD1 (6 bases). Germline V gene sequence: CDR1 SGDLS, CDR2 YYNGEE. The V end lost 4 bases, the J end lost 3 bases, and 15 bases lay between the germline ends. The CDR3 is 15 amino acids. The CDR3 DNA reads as TGTGCCAGCAGCATAACACAGGGAATGACAGATACGCAGTATTTT. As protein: CASSITQGMTDTQYF.

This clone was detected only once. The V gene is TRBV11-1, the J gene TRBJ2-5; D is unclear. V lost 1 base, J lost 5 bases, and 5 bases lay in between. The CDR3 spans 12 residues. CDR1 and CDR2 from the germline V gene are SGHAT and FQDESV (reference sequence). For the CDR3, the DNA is TGTGCCAGCAGCTTAGACCGGGAGACCCAGTACTTC. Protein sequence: CASSLDRETQYF.

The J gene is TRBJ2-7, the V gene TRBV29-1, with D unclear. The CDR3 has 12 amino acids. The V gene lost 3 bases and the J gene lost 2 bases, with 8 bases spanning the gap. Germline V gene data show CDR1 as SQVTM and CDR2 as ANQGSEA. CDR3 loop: CSVEGTTYEQYF. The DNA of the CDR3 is TGCAGCGTTGAGGGCACTACCTACGAGCAGTACTTC.

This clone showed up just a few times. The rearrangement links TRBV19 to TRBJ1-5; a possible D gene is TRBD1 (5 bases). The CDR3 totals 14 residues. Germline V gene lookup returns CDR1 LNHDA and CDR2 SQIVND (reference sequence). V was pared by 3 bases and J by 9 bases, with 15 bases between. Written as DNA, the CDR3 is TGTGCCAGTAGTATGGGGGACGGGGGATCGCCCCAGCATTTT. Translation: CASSMGDGGSPQHF.

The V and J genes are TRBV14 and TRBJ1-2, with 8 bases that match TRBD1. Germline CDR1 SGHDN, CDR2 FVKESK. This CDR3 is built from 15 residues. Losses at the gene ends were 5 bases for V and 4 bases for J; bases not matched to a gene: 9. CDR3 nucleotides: TGTGCCAGCAGCACTCGGACAGGGTGGGCCTATGGCTACACCTTC. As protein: CASSTRTGWAYGYTF.

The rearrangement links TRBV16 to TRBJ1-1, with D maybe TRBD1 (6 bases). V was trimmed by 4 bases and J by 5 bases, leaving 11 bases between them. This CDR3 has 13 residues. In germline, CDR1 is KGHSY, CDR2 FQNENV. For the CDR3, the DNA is TGTGCCAGCAGCCCGGGACAAGTGACTGAAGCTTTCTTT. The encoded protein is CASSPGQVTEAFF.

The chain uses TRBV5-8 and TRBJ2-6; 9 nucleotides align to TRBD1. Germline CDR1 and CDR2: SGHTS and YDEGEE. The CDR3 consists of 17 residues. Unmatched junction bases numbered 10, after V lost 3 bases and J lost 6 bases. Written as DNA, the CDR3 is TGTGCCAGCAGCTGGGACAGGGCGGGCTCTCTGGCCAACGTCCTGACTTTC. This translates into CASSWDRAGSLANVLTF.

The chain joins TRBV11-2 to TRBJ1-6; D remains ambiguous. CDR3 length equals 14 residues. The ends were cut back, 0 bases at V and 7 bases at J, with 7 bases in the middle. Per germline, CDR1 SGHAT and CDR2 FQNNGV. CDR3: CASSLDRLNSPLHF. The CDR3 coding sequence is TGTGCCAGCAGCTTAGATAGGCTAAATTCACCCCTCCACTTT.

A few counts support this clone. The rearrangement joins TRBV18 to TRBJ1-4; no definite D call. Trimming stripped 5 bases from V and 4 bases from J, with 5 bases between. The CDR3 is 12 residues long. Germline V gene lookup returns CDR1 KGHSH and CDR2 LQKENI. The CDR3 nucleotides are TGTGCCAGCTCAGCTAATAATGAAAAACTGTTTTTT. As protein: CASSANNEKLFF.

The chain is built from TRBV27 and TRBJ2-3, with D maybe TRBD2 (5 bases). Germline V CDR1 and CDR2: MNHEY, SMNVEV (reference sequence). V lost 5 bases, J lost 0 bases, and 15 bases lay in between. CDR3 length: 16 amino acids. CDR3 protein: CASSREPLTSTDTQYF. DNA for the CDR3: TGTGCCAGCAGTCGGGAACCCCTAACTAGCACAGATACGCAGTATTTT.

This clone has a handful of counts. Here the CDR3 DNA reads TGTGCCAGCAGTTTAAGACAGGGGGCAAAGACTGAAGCTTTCTTT. It yields the protein CASSLRQGAKTEAFF. J is TRBJ1-1 and V is TRBV28; 10 bases align to TRBD1. Germline V gives CDR1 MDHEN, CDR2 SYDVKM. V was clipped by 2 bases and J by 5 bases; unmatched bases: 5. The CDR3 consists of 15 residues. The complete variable domain, with remaining parts taken from reference TRBV28 and TRBJ1-1, reads DVKVTQSSRYLVKRTGEKVFLECVQDMDHENMFWYRQDPGLGLRLIYFSYDVKMKEKGDIPEGYSVSREKKERFSLILESASTNQTSMYLCASSLRQGAKTEAFFGQGTRLTVV.

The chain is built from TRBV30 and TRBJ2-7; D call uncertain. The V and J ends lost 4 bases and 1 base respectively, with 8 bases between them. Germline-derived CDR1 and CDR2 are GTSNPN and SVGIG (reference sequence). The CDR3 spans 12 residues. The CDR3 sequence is CAWTGSSYEQYF. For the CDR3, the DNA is TGTGCCTGGACAGGTTCATCCTACGAGCAGTACTTC.

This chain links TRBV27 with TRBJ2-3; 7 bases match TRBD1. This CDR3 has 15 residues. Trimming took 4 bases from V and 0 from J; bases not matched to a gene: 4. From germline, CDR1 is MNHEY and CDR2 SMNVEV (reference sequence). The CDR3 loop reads CASSSGTASTDTQYF. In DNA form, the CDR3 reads TGTGCCAGCAGTTCCGGGACAGCCAGCACAGATACGCAGTATTTT.

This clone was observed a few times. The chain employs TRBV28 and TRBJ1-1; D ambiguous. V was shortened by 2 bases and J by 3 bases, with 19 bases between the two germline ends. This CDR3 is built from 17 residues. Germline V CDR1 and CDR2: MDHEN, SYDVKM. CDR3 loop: CASSLRPLSVGDTEAFF. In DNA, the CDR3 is TGTGCCAGCAGTTTACGTCCCCTCAGTGTCGGGGACACTGAAGCTTTCTTT.

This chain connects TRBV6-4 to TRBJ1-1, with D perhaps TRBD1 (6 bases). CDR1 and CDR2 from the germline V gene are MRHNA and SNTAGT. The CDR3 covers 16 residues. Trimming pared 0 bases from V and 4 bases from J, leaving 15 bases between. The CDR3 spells CASSDSRTEDLTEAFF. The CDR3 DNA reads TGTGCCAGCAGTGACTCGAGGACAGAAGACCTCACTGAAGCTTTCTTT.

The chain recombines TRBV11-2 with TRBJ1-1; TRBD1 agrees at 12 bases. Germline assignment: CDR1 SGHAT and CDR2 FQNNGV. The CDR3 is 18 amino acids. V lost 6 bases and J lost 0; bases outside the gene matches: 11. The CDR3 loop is CASREHGTGGGMNTEAFF. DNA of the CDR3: TGTGCCAGCAGAGAGCACGGGACAGGGGGCGGAATGAACACTGAAGCTTTCTTT.

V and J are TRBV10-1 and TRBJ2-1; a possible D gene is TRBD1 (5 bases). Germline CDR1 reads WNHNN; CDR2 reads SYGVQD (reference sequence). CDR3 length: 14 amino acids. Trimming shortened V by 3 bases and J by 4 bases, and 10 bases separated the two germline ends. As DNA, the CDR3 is TGCGCCAGCAGTGACCAGGGCGAATACAATGAGCAGTTCTTC. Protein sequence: CASSDQGEYNEQFF.

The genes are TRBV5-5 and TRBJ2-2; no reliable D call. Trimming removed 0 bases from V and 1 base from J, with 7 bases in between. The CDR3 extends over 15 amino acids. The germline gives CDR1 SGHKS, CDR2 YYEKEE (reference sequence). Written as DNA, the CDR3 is TGTGCCAGCAGCTTGGTGGCCCTGAACACCGGGGAGCTGTTTTTT. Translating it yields CASSLVALNTGELFF.

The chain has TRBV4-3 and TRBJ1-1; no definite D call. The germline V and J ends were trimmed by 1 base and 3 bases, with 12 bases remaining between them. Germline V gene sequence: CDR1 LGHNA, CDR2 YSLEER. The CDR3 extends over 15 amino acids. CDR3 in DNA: TGCGCCAGCAGCCAAGGCGGGCAGATCGACACTGAAGCTTTCTTT. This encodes CASSQGGQIDTEAFF.

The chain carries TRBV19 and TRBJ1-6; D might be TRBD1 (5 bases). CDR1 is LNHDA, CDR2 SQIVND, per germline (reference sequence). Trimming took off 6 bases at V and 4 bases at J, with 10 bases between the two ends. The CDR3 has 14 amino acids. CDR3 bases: TGTGCCAGTAGGCCAGCAGGGTATAATTCACCCCTCCACTTT. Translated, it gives CASRPAGYNSPLHF.

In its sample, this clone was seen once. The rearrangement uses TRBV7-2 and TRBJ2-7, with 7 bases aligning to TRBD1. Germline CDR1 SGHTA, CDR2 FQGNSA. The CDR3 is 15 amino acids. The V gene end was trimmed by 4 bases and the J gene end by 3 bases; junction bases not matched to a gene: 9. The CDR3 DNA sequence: TGTGCCAGCAGCTCTTTAGACAGGGCAAACTACGAGCAGTACTTC. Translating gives CASSSLDRANYEQYF.

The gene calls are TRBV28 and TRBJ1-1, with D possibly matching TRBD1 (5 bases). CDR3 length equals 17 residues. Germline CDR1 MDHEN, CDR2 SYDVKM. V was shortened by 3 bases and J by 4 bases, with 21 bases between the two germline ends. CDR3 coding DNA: TGTGCCAGCAGTTTGTTCGATCCCGGGACGACTGGCACTGAAGCTTTCTTT. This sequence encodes CASSLFDPGTTGTEAFF.

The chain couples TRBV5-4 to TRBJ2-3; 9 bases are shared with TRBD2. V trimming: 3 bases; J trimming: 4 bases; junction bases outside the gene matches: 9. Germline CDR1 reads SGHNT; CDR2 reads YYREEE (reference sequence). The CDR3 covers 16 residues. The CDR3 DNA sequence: TGTGCCAGCAGCTATTCGCGGGGGGGCCGCCCAGATACGCAGTATTTT. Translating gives CASSYSRGGRPDTQYF.

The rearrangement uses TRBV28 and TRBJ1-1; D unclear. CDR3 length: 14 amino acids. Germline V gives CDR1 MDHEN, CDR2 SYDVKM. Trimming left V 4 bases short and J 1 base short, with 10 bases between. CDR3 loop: CASSWAGQNTEAFF. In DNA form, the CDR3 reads TGTGCCAGCAGTTGGGCCGGGCAGAACACTGAAGCTTTCTTT.